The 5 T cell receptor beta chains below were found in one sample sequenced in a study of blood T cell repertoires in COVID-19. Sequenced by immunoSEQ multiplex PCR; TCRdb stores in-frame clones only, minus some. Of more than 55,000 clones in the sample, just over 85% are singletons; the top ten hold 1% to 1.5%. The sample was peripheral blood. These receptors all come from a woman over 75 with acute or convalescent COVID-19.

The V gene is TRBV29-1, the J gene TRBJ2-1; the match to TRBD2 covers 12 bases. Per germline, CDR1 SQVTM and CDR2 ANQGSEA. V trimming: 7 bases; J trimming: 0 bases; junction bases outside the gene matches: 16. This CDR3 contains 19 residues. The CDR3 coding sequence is TGCAGCGCCGTAGGGGCAGCTCTAGCGGGAGGGGGCTCCTACAATGAGCAGTTCTTC. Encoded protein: CSAVGAALAGGGSYNEQFF.

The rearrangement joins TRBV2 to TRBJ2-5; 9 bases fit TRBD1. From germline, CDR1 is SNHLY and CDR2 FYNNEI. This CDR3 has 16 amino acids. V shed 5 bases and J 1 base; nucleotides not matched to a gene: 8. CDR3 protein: CASSRRTGEIQETQYF. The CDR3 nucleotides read TGTGCCAGCAGTAGGCGGACAGGGGAGATCCAAGAGACCCAGTACTTC.

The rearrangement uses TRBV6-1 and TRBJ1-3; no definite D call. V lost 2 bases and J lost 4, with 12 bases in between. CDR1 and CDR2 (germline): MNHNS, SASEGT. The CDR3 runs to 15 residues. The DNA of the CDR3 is TGTGCCAGCAGTGAATCTTATGGGCAGGGAAACACCATATATTTT. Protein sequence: CASSESYGQGNTIYF.

CDR3 sequence reads: CASRFPGSYEQYF. In DNA form, the CDR3 reads TGTGCCAGCCGGTTCCCAGGGTCCTACGAGCAGTACTTC. The rearrangement joins TRBV6-5 to TRBJ2-7; a weak D match, TRBD1 (5 bases). V lost 8 bases to trimming and J lost 1 base, with 12 bases between them. CDR1 is MNHEY, CDR2 SVGAGI, per germline. CDR3 length: 13 amino acids.

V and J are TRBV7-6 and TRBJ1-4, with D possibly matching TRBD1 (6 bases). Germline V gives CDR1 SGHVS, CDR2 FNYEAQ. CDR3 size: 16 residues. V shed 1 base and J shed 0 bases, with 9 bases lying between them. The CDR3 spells CASSLDYRATNEKLFF. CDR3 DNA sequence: TGTGCCAGCAGCTTAGACTACAGGGCAACTAATGAAAAACTGTTTTTT.